These 16 T cell receptor beta chains came from one sample sequenced in a study of glioma-infiltrating T cells after dendritic cell vaccination. Sequencing was performed with immunoSEQ multiplex PCR; in TCRdb, only in-frame clones are kept and a portion is missing. The table lists roughly 98,000 clones, about nine tenths of them singletons. The specimen was blood, collected before dendritic cell vaccination. These TCRs come from a human donor with glioblastoma.

The gene calls are TRBV25-1 and TRBJ2-3; possible D gene TRBD1, 6 bases. The CDR3 is made up of 16 amino acids. V lost 3 bases to trimming and J lost 6 bases, with 19 bases between them. Germline lookup yields CDR1 MGHDK and CDR2 SYGVNS. In DNA, the CDR3 is TGTGCCAGCAGTGACGAACAGGGTCCCGCCGCGGATACGCAGTATTTT. This sequence encodes CASSDEQGPAADTQYF.

This clone is a singleton in its sample. At one boundary the junction diverges from the germline segment, which might be a read error. This chain connects TRBV5-6 to TRBJ2-3, with 9 positions matching TRBD1. This CDR3 spans 15 amino acids. Germline assignment: CDR1 SGHDT and CDR2 YYEEEE. CDR3 amino acids: CASSLGQGNTDTQYF. The CDR3 DNA follows: TGTGCCAGCAGTTTGGGACAGGGTAACACAGATACGCAGTATTTT.

This clone was detected a few times. The CDR3 sequence: CASSPPMGAGEYNEQFF. DNA of the CDR3: TGTGCCAGCAGCCCACCCATGGGTGCGGGAGAGTACAATGAGCAGTTCTTC. The chain joins TRBV7-9 to TRBJ2-1; 7 nucleotides line up with TRBD2. The V gene end was trimmed by 5 bases and the J gene end by 4 bases; junction bases not matched to a gene: 14. The CDR3 length is 17 residues. Looked up from germline, CDR1 is SEHNR and CDR2 is FQNEAQ (reference sequence).

This clone was counted a few times. The chain couples TRBV4-3 to TRBJ2-6; possibly TRBD2 for D (5 bases). From germline, CDR1 is LGHNA and CDR2 YSLEER. V was shortened by 2 bases and J by 0 bases, with 8 bases between the two germline ends. The CDR3 consists of 16 residues. CDR3 coding DNA: TGCGCCAGCAGCCAACTCGAGGGCTCTGGGGCCAACGTCCTGACTTTC. Protein product: CASSQLEGSGANVLTF.

This clone was detected a few times. V and J are TRBV6-5 and TRBJ1-5, with D perhaps matching TRBD1 (6 bases). CDR3 length: 13 amino acids. Per the germline V gene, CDR1 is MNHEY and CDR2 is SVGAGI. Trimming cost V 7 bases and J 6 bases, with 13 bases left between them. In DNA form, the CDR3 reads TGTGCCAGCACACAGGGCCTCAGTCAGCCCCAGCATTTT. This sequence encodes CASTQGLSQPQHF.

The J gene is TRBJ2-7, the V gene TRBV19; 7 nucleotides match TRBD1. V gave up 2 bases and J gave up 4 bases; unmatched junction bases: 2. Germline CDR1 is LNHDA and CDR2 is SQIVND (reference sequence). This CDR3 contains 13 residues. The CDR3 bases are TGTGCCAGTAGTATAAGGACAGGTTACGAGCAGTACTTC. Translating it yields CASSIRTGYEQYF.

The chain joins TRBV19 to TRBJ2-1; D is ambiguous. V was clipped by 3 bases and J by 6 bases, with 3 bases between them. Per germline, CDR1 LNHDA and CDR2 SQIVND (reference sequence). The CDR3 length is 11 residues. CDR3 protein: CASSIFNEQFF. CDR3 sequence (DNA): TGTGCCAGTAGTATCTTCAATGAGCAGTTCTTC.

This clone was seen a few times. This chain connects TRBV7-9 to TRBJ2-7; 7 bases match TRBD2. This CDR3 has 15 residues. V shed 4 bases, J shed 0 bases, and the junction held 6 bases outside the gene matches. The germline gives CDR1 SEHNR, CDR2 FQNEAQ (reference sequence). The CDR3 nucleotides read TGTGCCAGCAGCTACCGGGAGGTTAGCTCCTACGAGCAGTACTTC. Its translation: CASSYREVSSYEQYF.

For the CDR3, the DNA is TGTGCCAGCAACCCTATCCGGGACAAGTTATGCTACGAGCAGTACTTC. It is translated as CASNPIRDKLCYEQYF. The rearrangement uses TRBV21-1 and TRBJ2-7; the D segment call TRBD1 is taken from the table without a DNA check. TRBV21-1 represents a pseudogene. The CDR3 totals 16 residues.

V is TRBV7-6 and J is TRBJ1-3; the D gene is possibly TRBD1 (6 bases). Germline lookup yields CDR1 SGHVS and CDR2 FNYEAQ. V was pared by 2 bases and J by 8 bases, with 16 bases between. This CDR3 has 15 residues. CDR3 bases: TGTGCCAGCAGCTTACCCGGGGCAGGGGTTGACACCATATATTTT. Translation gives CASSLPGAGVDTIYF. Full variable domain (rest looked up from reference TRBV7-6 and TRBJ1-3): GAGVSQSPRYKVTKRGQDVALRCDPISGHVSLYWYRQALGQGPEFLTYFNYEAQQDKSGLPNDRFSAERPEGSISTLTIQRTEQRDSAMYRCASSLPGAGVDTIYFGEGSWLTVV.

This clone has just one count. The chain links TRBV2 to TRBJ2-1; 12 nucleotides agree with TRBD2. V dropped 10 bases and J dropped 4; count of bases not matched to a gene: 5. The CDR3 extends over 14 amino acids. Germline-derived CDR1 and CDR2 are SNHLY and FYNNEI. This CDR3 reads CATLAGGTYNEQFF. CDR3 sequence (DNA): TGTGCCACGCTAGCGGGAGGGACGTACAATGAGCAGTTCTTC.

The chain joins TRBV5-6 to TRBJ2-7, with D unclear. The CDR3 sequence is 15 residues long. V lost 3 bases to trimming and J lost 4 bases, with 17 bases between them. Germline values: CDR1 SGHDT, CDR2 YYEEEE. CDR3 bases: TGTGCCAGCAGCTCTGGCGGTCCCTGGAGTTACGAGCAGTACTTC. Translation gives CASSSGGPWSYEQYF.

The V and J genes are TRBV5-6 and TRBJ2-1; 10 nucleotides align to TRBD2. CDR3 length equals 16 residues. J was trimmed by 4 bases and V by 2 bases; bases with no gene match: 6. CDR1 SGHDT and CDR2 YYEEEE come from the germline V gene. DNA of the CDR3: TGTGCCAGCAGCTTTTGGACTAGCGGAAAATACAATGAGCAGTTCTTC. Its translation is CASSFWTSGKYNEQFF.

The gene calls are TRBV6-1 and TRBJ2-2; D is uncertain. The CDR3 totals 13 residues. Germline V gene data show CDR1 as MNHNS and CDR2 as SASEGT. Between the trimmed V and J ends, which lost 6 bases and 0 bases, there was a span of 5 bases. Here the CDR3 reads CASRSANTGELFF. CDR3 DNA: TGTGCCAGCAGGTCCGCGAACACCGGGGAGCTGTTTTTT.

The V call is TRBV2, the J call TRBJ2-1, with D perhaps matching TRBD2 (5 bases). The CDR3 totals 14 residues. Between the trimmed V and J ends, which lost 6 bases and 0 bases, there was a span of 9 bases. Germline lookup yields CDR1 SNHLY and CDR2 FYNNEI. CDR3 nucleotides: TGTGCCAGCAGACCAACTAGCTCCTACAATGAGCAGTTCTTC. Translating gives CASRPTSSYNEQFF. Full variable domain (outside the CDR3, taken from reference TRBV2 and TRBJ2-1): EPEVTQTPSHQVTQMGQEVILRCVPISNHLYFYWYRQILGQKVEFLVSFYNNEISEKSEIFDDQFSVERPDGSNFTLKIRSTKLEDSAMYFCASRPTSSYNEQFFGPGTRLTVL.

This clone was seen just once. This rearrangement joins TRBV5-6 to TRBJ2-5; possible D gene TRBD2, 6 bases. This CDR3 is 14 amino acids long. Trimming took 4 bases from V and 5 from J, leaving 15 bases between them. Germline loops: CDR1 SGHDT, CDR2 YYEEEE. The CDR3 region is CASSPLGSGETQYF. For the CDR3, the DNA is TGTGCCAGCAGCCCCCTCGGCAGCGGGGAGACCCAGTACTTC.